What follows is one T cell receptor (beta chain) and its context. The antigen is not known. V shed 1 base and J shed 6 bases, with 9 bases lying between them. Germline V gene data show CDR1 as MNHEY and CDR2 as SMNVEV (reference sequence). There are 14 residues in the CDR3. This sample is part of a study of a mutant IDH1 vaccine in newly diagnosed glioma. Whole-study context: Eight vaccinations were given in weeks 1, 3, 5, 7, 11, 15, 19 and 23. Of the patients given treatment, approximately 60% were male and 37.5% were female, and a mean age of approximately 37 years was recorded. Prior therapy was radiotherapy, temozolomide, or both; most received both. Study outcomes and limitations: Variations in leading peripheral T cell clonotypes appeared to have no connection with pseudoprogression.

The time point: week 5, during vaccination. A single vaccine dose contained 300 ug of mutant IDH1 20-mer peptide, and topical imiquimod was used with it. Clones were read by immunoSEQ multiplex PCR, and TCRdb kept only the in-frame ones, dropping some. Of more than 25,000 clones detected, around 92% appear once; the ten largest clones hold about 18%. The chain uses TRBV27 and TRBJ2-2, with D tentatively TRBD2 (5 bases). This sequence originates from a man younger than 30 with glioma. Sequences were derived from PBMCs, sampled from a glioma patient whose treatment included an IDH1 peptide vaccine. The CDR3 bases are TGTGCCAGCAGTTTATTTAAGGGAGCCGGGGAGCTGTTTTTT. The encoded protein is CASSLFKGAGELFF.